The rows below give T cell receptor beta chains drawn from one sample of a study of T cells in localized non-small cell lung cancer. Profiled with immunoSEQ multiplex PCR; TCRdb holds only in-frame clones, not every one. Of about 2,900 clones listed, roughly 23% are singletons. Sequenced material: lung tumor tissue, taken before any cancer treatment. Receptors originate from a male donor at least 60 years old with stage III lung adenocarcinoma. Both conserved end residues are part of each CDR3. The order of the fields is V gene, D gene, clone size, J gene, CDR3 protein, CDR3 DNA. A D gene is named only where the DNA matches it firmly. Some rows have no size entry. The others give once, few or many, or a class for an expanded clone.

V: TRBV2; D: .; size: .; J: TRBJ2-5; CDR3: CAVTPAGGETQYF; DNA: TGTGCCGTGACCCCAGCGGGCGGGGAGACCCAGTACTTC
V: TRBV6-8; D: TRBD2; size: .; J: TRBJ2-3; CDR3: CASRFGTSADTQYF; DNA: TGTGCCAGCAGGTTCGGGACTAGTGCAGATACGCAGTATTTT
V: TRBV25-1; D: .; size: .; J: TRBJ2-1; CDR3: CASSELGASSYNEQFF; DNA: TGTGCCAGCAGTGAATTGGGGGCCAGCTCCTACAATGAGCAGTTCTTC
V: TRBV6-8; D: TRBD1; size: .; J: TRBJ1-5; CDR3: CASSDGRQGPSYQPQHF; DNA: TGTGCCAGCAGTGACGGGCGACAGGGGCCCTCCTATCAGCCCCAGCATTTT
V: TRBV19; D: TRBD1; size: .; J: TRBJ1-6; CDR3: CASSIGQGQGSPLHF; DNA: TGTGCCAGTAGTATCGGACAGGGACAAGGGTCACCCCTCCACTTT
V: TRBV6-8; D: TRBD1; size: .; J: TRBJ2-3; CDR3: CASKGDSRTDTQYF; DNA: TGTGCCAGCAAAGGGGACAGTCGCACAGATACGCAGTATTTT
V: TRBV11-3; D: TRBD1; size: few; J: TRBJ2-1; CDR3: CASGRTGGTYNEQFF; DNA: TGTGCCAGCGGACGGACAGGGGGCACCTACAATGAGCAGTTCTTC
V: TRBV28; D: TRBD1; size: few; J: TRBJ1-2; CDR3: CASRADRVYGYTF; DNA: TGTGCCAGCAGGGCAGACAGGGTCTATGGCTACACCTTC
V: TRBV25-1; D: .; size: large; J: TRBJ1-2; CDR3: CASRASQQDYNYGYTF; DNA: TGTGCCAGCCGAGCAAGTCAACAGGATTATAACTATGGCTACACCTTC
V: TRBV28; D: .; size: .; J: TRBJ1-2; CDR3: CASSLGSIPYGYTF; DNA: TGTGCCAGCAGTTTGGGCAGCATCCCCTATGGCTACACCTTC
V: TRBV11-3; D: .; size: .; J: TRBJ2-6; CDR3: CASSRWAGGGANVLTF; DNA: TGTGCCAGCAGCAGGTGGGCGGGTGGTGGGGCCAACGTCCTGACTTTC
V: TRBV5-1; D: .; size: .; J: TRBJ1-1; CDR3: CASSKGVSGTEAFF; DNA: TGCGCCAGCAGTAAGGGGGTCTCCGGCACTGAAGCTTTCTTT
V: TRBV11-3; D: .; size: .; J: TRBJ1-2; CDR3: CASSLDQRGMGGYTF; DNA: TGTGCCAGCAGCTTAGATCAGAGGGGAATGGGTGGCTACACCTTC
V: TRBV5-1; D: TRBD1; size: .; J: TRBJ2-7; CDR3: CASSLETGVYEQYF; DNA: TGCGCCAGCAGCTTGGAGACAGGGGTCTACGAGCAGTACTTC
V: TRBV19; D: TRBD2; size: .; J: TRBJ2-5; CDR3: CASRTSGVQETQYF; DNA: TGTGCCAGTCGAACTAGCGGGGTGCAAGAGACCCAGTACTTC
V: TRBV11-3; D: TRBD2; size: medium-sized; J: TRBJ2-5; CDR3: CASSSWTSGGTASGTQYF; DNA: TGTGCCAGCAGCTCGTGGACTAGCGGGGGGACCGCCTCCGGGACCCAGTACTTC
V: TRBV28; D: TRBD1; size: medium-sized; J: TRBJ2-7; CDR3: CASSLLVGQGVWEQYF; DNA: TGTGCCAGCAGTTTATTAGTTGGACAGGGTGTGTGGGAGCAGTACTTC
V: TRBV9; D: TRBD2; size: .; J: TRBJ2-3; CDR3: CASSLRTSGSQFPPDTQYF; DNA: TGTGCCAGCAGCCTCAGGACTAGCGGGAGCCAATTCCCCCCAGATACGCAGTATTTT
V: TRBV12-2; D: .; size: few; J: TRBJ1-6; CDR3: CASRASKGGSYNSPLHF; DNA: TGTGCAAGTCGCGCCTCGAAGGGGGGCTCCTATAATTCACCCCTCCACTTT
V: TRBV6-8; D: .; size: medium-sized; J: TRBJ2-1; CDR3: CASSYSIPGDQSYNEQFF; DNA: TGTGCCAGCAGTTACTCGATACCGGGTGATCAGTCCTACAATGAGCAGTTCTTC
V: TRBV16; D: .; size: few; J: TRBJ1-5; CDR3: CASSQRGREGPQHF; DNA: TGTGCCAGCAGCCAAAGAGGGCGGGAGGGGCCCCAGCATTTT
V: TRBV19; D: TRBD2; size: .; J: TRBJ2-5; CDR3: CASGGRIQETQYF; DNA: TGTGCCAGTGGCGGGAGGATACAAGAGACCCAGTACTTC
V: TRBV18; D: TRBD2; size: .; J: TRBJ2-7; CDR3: CASSLSGGSSYEQYF; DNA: TGTGCCAGCTCCCTTAGCGGGGGTAGCTCCTACGAGCAGTACTTC
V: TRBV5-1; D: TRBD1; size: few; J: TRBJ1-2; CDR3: CASSATGANYGYTF; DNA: TGCGCCAGCAGCGCCACAGGGGCTAACTATGGCTACACCTTC
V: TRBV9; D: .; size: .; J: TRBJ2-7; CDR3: CASSPTRNAVYEQYF; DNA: TGTGCCAGCAGCCCTACTAGGAACGCAGTCTACGAGCAGTACTTC
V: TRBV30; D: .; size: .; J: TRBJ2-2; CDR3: CAWSVRPGRIAGELFF; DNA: TGTGCCTGGAGTGTACGGCCGGGTAGGATCGCCGGGGAGCTGTTTTTT
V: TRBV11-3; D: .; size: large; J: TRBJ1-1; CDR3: CASSLSGYMNTEAFF; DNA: TGTGCCAGCAGCTTGTCCGGATACATGAACACTGAAGCTTTCTTT
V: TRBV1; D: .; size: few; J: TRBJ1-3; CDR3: CASSRTRNTIYF; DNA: TGCGCCAGCAGCCGAACGCGAAACACCATATATTTT
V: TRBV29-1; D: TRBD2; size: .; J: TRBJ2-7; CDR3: CSVEGGGTYEQYF; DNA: TGCAGCGTTGAAGGGGGGGGTACCTACGAGCAGTACTTC
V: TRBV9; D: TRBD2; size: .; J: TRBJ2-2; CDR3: CASSPSGGNTGELFF; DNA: TGTGCCAGCAGCCCTAGCGGGGGGAACACCGGGGAGCTGTTTTTT
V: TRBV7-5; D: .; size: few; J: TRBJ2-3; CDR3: CASSLASGVPTDTQYF; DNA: TGTGCCAGCAGCTTAGCGTCAGGGGTCCCCACAGATACGCAGTATTTT
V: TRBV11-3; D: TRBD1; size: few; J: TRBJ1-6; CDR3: CASSLSGQGNSPLHF; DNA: TGTGCCAGCAGCTTGTCGGGACAGGGGAATTCACCCCTCCACTTT
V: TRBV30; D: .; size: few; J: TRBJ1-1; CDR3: CAHIPGGGTEAFF; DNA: TGTGCCCACATCCCTGGAGGGGGGACTGAAGCTTTCTTT
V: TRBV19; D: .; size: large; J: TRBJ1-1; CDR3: CASSIQSEAFF; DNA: TGTGCCAGTAGTATCCAGAGTGAAGCTTTCTTT
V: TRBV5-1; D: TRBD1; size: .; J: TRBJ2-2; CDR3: CASSWTGSNTGELFF; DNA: TGCGCCAGCAGTTGGACAGGGTCAAACACCGGGGAGCTGTTTTTT
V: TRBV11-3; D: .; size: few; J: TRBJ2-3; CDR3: CASSFGENGNTQYF; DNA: TGTGCCAGCAGCTTCGGGGAGAACGGCAATACGCAGTATTTT
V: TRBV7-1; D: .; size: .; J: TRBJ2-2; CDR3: CASSPGGHKGDTGELFF; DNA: TGTGCCAGCAGCCCTGGGGGACACAAGGGGGACACCGGGGAGCTGTTTTTT
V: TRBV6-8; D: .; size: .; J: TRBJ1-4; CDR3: CATLPGGSSATNEKLFF; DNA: TGTGCCACCCTGCCTGGGGGGTCCTCTGCAACTAATGAAAAACTGTTTTTT
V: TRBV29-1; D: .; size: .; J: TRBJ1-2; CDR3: CSVDFGQNYGYTF; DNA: TGCAGCGTTGATTTCGGGCAAAACTATGGCTACACCTTC
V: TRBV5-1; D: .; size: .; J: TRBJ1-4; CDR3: CASSLSPARGNEKLFF; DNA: TGCGCCAGCAGCTTGAGTCCCGCCAGGGGTAATGAAAAACTGTTTTTT
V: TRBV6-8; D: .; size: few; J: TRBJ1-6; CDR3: CASSYPNSPLHF; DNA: TGTGCCAGCAGTTACCCGAATTCACCCCTCCACTTT
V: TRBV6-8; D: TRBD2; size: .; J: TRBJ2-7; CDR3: CASMRLAGAYEQYF; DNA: TGTGCCAGCATGAGGCTAGCGGGAGCCTACGAGCAGTACTTC
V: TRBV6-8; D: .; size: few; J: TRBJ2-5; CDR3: CAISSIGGETQYF; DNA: TGTGCCATCAGTTCAATAGGAGGGGAGACCCAGTACTTC
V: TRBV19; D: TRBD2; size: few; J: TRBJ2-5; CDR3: CASSPPGLAGLETQYF; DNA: TGTGCCAGTAGTCCACCGGGACTAGCGGGACTAGAGACCCAGTACTTC
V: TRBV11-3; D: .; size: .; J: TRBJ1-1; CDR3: CASSLVVGPGTEAFF; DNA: TGTGCCAGCAGCTTAGTTGTGGGGCCCGGCACTGAAGCTTTCTTT
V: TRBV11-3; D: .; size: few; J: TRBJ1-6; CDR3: CASSYSRLGLLPLHF; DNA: TGTGCCAGCAGCTATTCACGACTGGGATTATTACCCCTCCACTTT
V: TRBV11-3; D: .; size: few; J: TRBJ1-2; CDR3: CASSSEQGFVGYTF; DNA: TGTGCCAGCAGCTCCGAGCAGGGGTTCGTCGGCTACACCTTC
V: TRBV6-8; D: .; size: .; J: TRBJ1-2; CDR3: CASSYGGRGYGYTF; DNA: TGTGCCAGCAGTTACGGGGGTCGGGGCTATGGCTACACCTTC
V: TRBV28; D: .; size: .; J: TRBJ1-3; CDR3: CASSFDGAGNTIYF; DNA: TGTGCCAGCAGTTTTGATGGGGCTGGAAACACCATATATTTT
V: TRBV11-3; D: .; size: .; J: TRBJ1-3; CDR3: CASSLDRTPRSGNTIYF; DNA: TGTGCCAGCAGCTTAGATCGGACACCCCGCTCTGGAAACACCATATATTTT
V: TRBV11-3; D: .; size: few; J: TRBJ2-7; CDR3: CASSFGTASYEQYF; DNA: TGTGCCAGCAGCTTCGGGACGGCATCCTACGAGCAGTACTTC
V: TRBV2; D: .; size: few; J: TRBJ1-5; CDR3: CASRGFTGSYSNQPQHF; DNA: TGTGCCAGCAGGGGTTTTACAGGGTCCTATAGCAATCAGCCCCAGCATTTT
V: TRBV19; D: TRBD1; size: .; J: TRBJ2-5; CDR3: CASSGTGEETQYF; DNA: TGTGCCAGTAGTGGAACAGGGGAAGAGACCCAGTACTTC
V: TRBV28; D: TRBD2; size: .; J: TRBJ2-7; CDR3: CASSPIREGRYEQYF; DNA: TGTGCCAGCAGTCCAATCAGGGAGGGAAGGTACGAGCAGTACTTC
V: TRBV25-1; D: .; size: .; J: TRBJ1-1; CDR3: CASSESRTPEAFF; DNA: TGTGCCAGCAGTGAATCTCGGACCCCTGAAGCTTTCTTT
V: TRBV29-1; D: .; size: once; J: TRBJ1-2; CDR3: CSLGAPEGGYTF; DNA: TGCAGCCTGGGGGCTCCAGAGGGGGGCTACACCTTC